This is a list of T cell receptor beta chains from one sample in a study of T cell responses to AZD1222 COVID-19 vaccine. Here immunoSEQ multiplex PCR was the method, and the copy in TCRdb shows in-frame clones only, minus some. The sample shows more than 140,000 clones, more than 80% of them seen only once. The starting material was peripheral blood, obtained on day 0 of MenACWY control vaccination. These TCRs come from an adult in good health. CDR3s include the opening cysteine and the closing phenylalanine or tryptophan. Not every row has a clone size; where given, it reads once, few, many or a size class.

J gene,V gene,clone size,CDR3 protein
TRBJ2-3,TRBV4-2,once,CASSQPLGDTQYF
TRBJ2-5,TRBV7-8,.,CASSSGLAYQETQYF
TRBJ1-2,TRBV5-1,.,CASSLGFGGDGYTF
TRBJ1-1,TRBV5-1,.,CASSEDGLNTEAFF
TRBJ2-4,TRBV19,.,CASSISRGSNIQYF
TRBJ1-2,TRBV7-9,.,CASSLAGLDGYTF
TRBJ2-1,TRBV7-9,.,CASSLAQQEEFHEQFF
TRBJ1-2,TRBV5-4,.,CASRRTGSNYGYTF
TRBJ1-1,TRBV3-1/TRBV3-2,.,CASSHWDSEAFF
TRBJ2-3,TRBV9,.,CASSGTGTSDTQYF
TRBJ1-1,TRBV5-1,few,CASSLVRNTEAFF
TRBJ2-4,TRBV19,.,CASSSMGLAPRNIQYF
TRBJ1-1,TRBV3-1/TRBV3-2,.,CASSQQGNTEAFF
TRBJ1-1,TRBV5-6,.,CASSLRGTEAFF
TRBJ2-7,TRBV5-6,.,CASSSGTGRFEQYF
TRBJ1-2,TRBV7-6,.,CASSLRQWGARRGYTF
TRBJ2-3,TRBV10-3,.,CAISEPVPDTQYF
TRBJ1-2,TRBV19,.,CASSINYGYTF
TRBJ2-2,TRBV10-3,.,CAIGTGPAGELFF
TRBJ1-2,TRBV19,.,CASSHRDRGWVTF
TRBJ2-6,TRBV9,.,CASSLTVGSGANVLTF
TRBJ2-7,TRBV2,.,CASTAPDRASYEQYF
TRBJ1-5,TRBV7-9,.,CASSFTSNQPQHF
TRBJ2-7,TRBV6-5,.,CASSHRRSSYEQYF
TRBJ2-5,TRBV5-4,.,CASSLTLQETQYF
TRBJ2-1,TRBV19,.,CASTRTGLSYNEQFF
TRBJ1-1,TRBV13,.,CASSLTGLGPNTEAFF
TRBJ2-7,TRBV3-1/TRBV3-2,once,CASSRRSGEQYF
TRBJ1-4,TRBV6-5,.,CATSRDGREKLFF
TRBJ1-5,TRBV24-1,.,CATAPGGGNQPQHF
TRBJ1-2,TRBV6-5,.,CASSGNTSPYGYTF
TRBJ2-1,TRBV19,.,CASSIAEQGKNEQFF
TRBJ1-1,TRBV28,.,CASSMGQVNTEAFF
TRBJ1-6,TRBV7-8,.,CASSLVQGVISPLHF
TRBJ2-7,TRBV7-3,.,CASSLAGGPYEQYF
TRBJ1-5,TRBV7-2,few,CASSLVSNSNQPQHF
TRBJ1-2,TRBV27,.,CASSRQGARGYTF
TRBJ1-3,TRBV7-9,once,CASTRTGAFSGNTIYF
TRBJ2-7,TRBV5-6,.,CASSLDRRYEQYF
TRBJ1-5,TRBV7-2,.,CASSLAMAGGFNLPQHF
TRBJ2-3,TRBV6-5,.,CASSPAGTDTQYF
TRBJ2-1,TRBV19,.,CASSKIDTSVDEQFF
TRBJ2-1,TRBV9,.,CASSVGASGTNEQFF
TRBJ2-2,TRBV19,.,CASRAGGGNTGELFF
TRBJ2-7,TRBV19,few,CASSMDRGPRYEQYF
TRBJ2-2,TRBV9,once,CASSQRVAGYTGELFF
TRBJ1-2,TRBV15,.,CATSRDSAGAAGYTF
TRBJ2-1,TRBV11-1,.,CASSFTRSSYNEQFF
TRBJ2-5,TRBV7-9,.,CAGQTEETQYF
TRBJ1-2,TRBV19,many,CASSIGSAVDGYTF
TRBJ1-2,TRBV2,.,CASSEWPGHRYGYTF
TRBJ2-7,TRBV25-1,few,CASSPSGANYEQYF
TRBJ1-1,TRBV9,.,CASSVSHFGTEAFF
TRBJ1-1,TRBV9,.,CASSDVPSSEAFF
TRBJ1-5,TRBV28,.,CASSSVSGHQPQHF